This T cell receptor (beta chain) originates from a study of T cells after yellow fever vaccination. As for the study in general: Preparation of fractions with low cell numbers was performed using SMART-Seq v4 Ultra Low Input.

Ten or more counts support this clonotype. Its antigen remains unknown. Germline lookup yields CDR1 DFQATT and CDR2 SNEGSKA (reference sequence). The V and J ends lost 0 bases and 5 bases, in that order; junction bases with no gene match: 3. The CDR3 covers 13 residues. Whole-study results and caveats: Post-booster samples contained most primary-vaccination clones (approximately 95% CD4, around 89% CD8).

TCRdb reprocessed the 5' RACE reads via MiXCR and lists one record per CDR3 protein. The repertoire holds over 300,000 distinct CDR3 sequences, around 3.6% seen once, with 23% in the top ten. The chain joins TRBV20-1 to TRBJ2-5; 7 bases agree with TRBD2. This clonotype was sampled from a man aged 18 to 29 who received the YFV17D yellow fever vaccine. Source: PBMCs, taken on the day of the yellow fever booster vaccination. Written as DNA, the CDR3 is TGCAGTGCTAGAGATCTCGGGGGGGAGACCCAGTACTTC. Protein product: CSARDLGGETQYF.